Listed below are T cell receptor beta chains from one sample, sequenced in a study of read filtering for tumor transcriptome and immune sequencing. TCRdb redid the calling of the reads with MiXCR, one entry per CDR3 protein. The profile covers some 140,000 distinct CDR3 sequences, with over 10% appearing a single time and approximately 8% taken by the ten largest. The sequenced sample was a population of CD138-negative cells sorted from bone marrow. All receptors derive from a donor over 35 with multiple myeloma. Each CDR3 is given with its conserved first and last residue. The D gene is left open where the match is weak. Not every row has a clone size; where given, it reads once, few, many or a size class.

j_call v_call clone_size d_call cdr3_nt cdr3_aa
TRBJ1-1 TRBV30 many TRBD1 TGTGCCTGGAGCCATACGACTGGGACAGTCGCTTTCTTT CAWSHTTGTVAFF
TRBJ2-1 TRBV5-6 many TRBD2 TGTGCCAGCAGCCCTAGGACTAGCGGGAGGAGGAATGAGCAGTTCTTC CASSPRTSGRRNEQFF
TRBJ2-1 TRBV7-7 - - TGTGCCAGCAGCCCTATCCGGGGGTCTTACAGTGAACAGTTCTTC CASSPIRGSYSEQFF
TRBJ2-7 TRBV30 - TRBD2 TGTGCCTGCCACCAGCCCAGCGGGAGTTTTTACGAGCAGTACTTC CACHQPSGSFYEQYF
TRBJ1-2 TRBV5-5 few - TGTGCCAGCACCCCTCGTCCAGGGAACTATGGCTACACCTTC CASTPRPGNYGYTF
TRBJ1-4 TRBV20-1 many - TGCAGTGCCCGGAGGGGCTCGAGTGAAAAACTGTTTTTT CSARRGSSEKLFF
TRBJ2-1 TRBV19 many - TGTGCCAGTAGTATAGTGGCCAGCAATGAGCAGTTCTTC CASSIVASNEQFF
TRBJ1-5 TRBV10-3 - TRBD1 TGTGCCATCAGTGAGTCCGGGACAGGGTACAATCAGCCCCAGCATTTT CAISESGTGYNQPQHF
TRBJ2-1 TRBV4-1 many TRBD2 TGCGCCAGCAGCGGGCTAGCGGGAGGGCCGGTAACCTACAATGAGCAGTTCTTC CASSGLAGGPVTYNEQFF
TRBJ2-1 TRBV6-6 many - TGTGCCAGCGGTGCCGGTTACAATGAGCAGTTCTTC CASGAGYNEQFF
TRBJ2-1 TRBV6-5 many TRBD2 TGTGCCAGCAGCTCACTAGCGGGCGGTGGTAATGAGCAGTTCTTC CASSSLAGGGNEQFF
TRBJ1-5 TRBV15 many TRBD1 TGTGCCACCAATGACAGGGGAATAAGCAATCAGCCCCAGCATTTT CATNDRGISNQPQHF
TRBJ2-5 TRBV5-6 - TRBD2 TGTGCCAGCAGCGAGGGACTAGCGGATATAGGGGAGACCCAGTACTTC CASSEGLADIGETQYF
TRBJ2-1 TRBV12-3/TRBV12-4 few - TGTGCCAGCAAGGGCAGGGGGGGTGAGCAGTTCTTC CASKGRGGEQFF
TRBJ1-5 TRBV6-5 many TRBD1 TGTGCCAGCAGAGCTAATCTCGCAGGGGGTTCCAGATGGCCCCAGCATTTT CASRANLAGGSRWPQHF
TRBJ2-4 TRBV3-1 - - TGTGCCAGCAGCCCAGAGGACAAGGGGCGAGGTGACATTCAGTACTTC CASSPEDKGRGDIQYF
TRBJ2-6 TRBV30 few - TGTGCCTGGCAGCAGGAGGAAACTGCCAACGTCCTGACTTTC CAWQQEETANVLTF
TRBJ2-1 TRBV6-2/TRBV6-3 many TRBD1 TGTGCCAGCAGTAGACAGGGGACGTACAATGAGCAGTTCTTC CASSRQGTYNEQFF
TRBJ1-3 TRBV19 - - TGTGCCAGTAGTATATGGGGTTCTGGAAACACCATATATTTT CASSIWGSGNTIYF
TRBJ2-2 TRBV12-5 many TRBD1 TGTGCTAGTGGTCCTGCCGGGACAGGGTATGCCGGGGAGCTGTTTTTT CASGPAGTGYAGELFF
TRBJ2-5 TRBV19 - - TGTGCCAGTAGTATGAGGGGCGGCTGGGAGACCCAGTACTTC CASSMRGGWETQYF
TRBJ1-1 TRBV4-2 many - TGTGCCAGCAGCCATCCCAGGGCCCAGGGAGCTTTCTTT CASSHPRAQGAFF
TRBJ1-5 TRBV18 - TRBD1 TGTGCCAGCTCACCTGATCCAGGGGGGTTGATCAATCAGCCCCAGCATTTT CASSPDPGGLINQPQHF
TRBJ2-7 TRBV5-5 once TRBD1 TGTGCCAGCAGCGGAACCGGGACAGGGAAACACGAGCAGTACTTC CASSGTGTGKHEQYF
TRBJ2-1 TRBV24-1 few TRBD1 TGTGCCACCAGTGATTCCGGGACAGGGGGCCCCCCTTACAATGAGCAGTTCTTC CATSDSGTGGPPYNEQFF